Presented here are 2 T cell receptor beta chains from one specimen sequenced in a study of CD8 T cells in ankylosing spondylitis. TCRdb recomputed calls from the 5' RACE reads with MiXCR, one row per CDR3 protein. The sample yields around 320,000 distinct CDR3 sequences, about 20% seen once. Sequencing was carried out using blood, either unsorted or a sorted T cell fraction (not recorded which). The receptor source for this set is a female donor with ankylosing spondylitis or in good health (not recorded which).

The V gene is TRBV5-5, the J gene TRBJ2-2; D not certain. Trimming took off 0 bases at V and 3 bases at J, with 9 bases between the two ends. The CDR3 is made up of 15 amino acids. CDR1 is SGHKS and CDR2 is YYEKEE in the germline V gene (reference sequence). DNA for the CDR3: TGTGCCAGCAGCTTGGCCAGCGCAGACACCGGGGAGCTGTTTTTT. The encoded protein is CASSLASADTGELFF.

Concerning this clonotype: Being one base from a much bigger clone, this may be a read error. The gene calls are TRBV7-2 and TRBJ2-1, with D tentatively TRBD2 (6 bases). The CDR3 length is 13 residues. From germline, CDR1 is SGHTA and CDR2 FQGNSA. CDR3 DNA: TGTGCCAGCAGCCTCAGACTAGTAAATGAGCGGTTCTTC. Protein: CASSLRLVNERFF.